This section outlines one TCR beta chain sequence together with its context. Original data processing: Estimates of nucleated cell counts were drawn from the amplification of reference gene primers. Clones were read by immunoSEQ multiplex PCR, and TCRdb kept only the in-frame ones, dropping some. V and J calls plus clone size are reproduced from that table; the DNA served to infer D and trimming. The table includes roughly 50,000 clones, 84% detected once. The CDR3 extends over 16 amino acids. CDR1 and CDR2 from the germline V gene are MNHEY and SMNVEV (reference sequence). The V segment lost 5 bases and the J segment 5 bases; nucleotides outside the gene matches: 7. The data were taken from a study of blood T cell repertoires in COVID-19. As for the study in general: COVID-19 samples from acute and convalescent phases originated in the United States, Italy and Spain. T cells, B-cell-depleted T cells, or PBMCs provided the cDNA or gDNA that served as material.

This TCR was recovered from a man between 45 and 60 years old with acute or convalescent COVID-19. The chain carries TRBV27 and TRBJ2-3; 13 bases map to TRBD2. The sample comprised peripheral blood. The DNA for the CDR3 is TGTGCCAGCAGTACTCGGACTAGCGGGAGTAAAGATACGCAGTATTTT. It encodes CASSTRTSGSKDTQYF.